This TCR beta chain was profiled in a study of blood T cell repertoires in COVID-19. Using immunoSEQ multiplex PCR, the repertoire was profiled, and TCRdb retains in-frame clones only, with some absent. The table includes some 200,000 clones, 70% to 90% detected once. The CDR3 loop spans 11 amino acids. CDR1 is DFQATT and CDR2 is SNEGSKA in the germline V gene (reference sequence). The V and J ends lost 0 bases and 16 bases, in that order; junction bases with no gene match: 5. This chain connects TRBV20-1 to TRBJ2-1, with TRBD2 identical over 8 bases. The sequenced sample consisted of peripheral blood. The source of this sequence is a young woman who had recovered from COVID-19. CDR3 loop: CSARDSGTSFF. The DNA for the CDR3 is TGCAGTGCTAGAGATTCTGGGACTAGTTTCTTC.